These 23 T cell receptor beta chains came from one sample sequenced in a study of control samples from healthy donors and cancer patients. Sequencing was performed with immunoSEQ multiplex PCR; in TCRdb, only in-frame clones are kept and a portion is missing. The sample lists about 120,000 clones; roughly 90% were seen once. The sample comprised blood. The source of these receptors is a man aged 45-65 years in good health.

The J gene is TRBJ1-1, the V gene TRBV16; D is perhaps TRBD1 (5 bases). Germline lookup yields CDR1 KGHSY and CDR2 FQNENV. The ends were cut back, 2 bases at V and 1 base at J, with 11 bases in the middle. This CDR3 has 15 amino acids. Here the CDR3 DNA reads TGTGCCAGCAGCCAAGTCTCAGGGCAGAACACTGAAGCTTTCTTT. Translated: CASSQVSGQNTEAFF.

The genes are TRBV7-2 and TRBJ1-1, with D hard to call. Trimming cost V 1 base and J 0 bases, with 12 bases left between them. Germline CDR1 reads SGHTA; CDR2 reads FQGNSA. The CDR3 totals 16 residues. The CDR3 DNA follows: TGTGCCAGCAGCTTAGGCAGCGTAGTTATGAACACTGAAGCTTTCTTT. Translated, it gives CASSLGSVVMNTEAFF.

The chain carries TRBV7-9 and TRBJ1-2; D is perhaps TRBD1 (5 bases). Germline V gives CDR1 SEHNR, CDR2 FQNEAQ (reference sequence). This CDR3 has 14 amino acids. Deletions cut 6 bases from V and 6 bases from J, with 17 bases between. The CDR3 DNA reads TGTGCCAGCAGTCTTTATGGGCAAGGGGATGGCTACACCTTC. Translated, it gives CASSLYGQGDGYTF.

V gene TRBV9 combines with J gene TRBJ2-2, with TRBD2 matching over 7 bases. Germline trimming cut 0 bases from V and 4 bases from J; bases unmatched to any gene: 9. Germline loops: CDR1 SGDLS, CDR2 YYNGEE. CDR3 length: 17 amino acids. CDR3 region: CASSVDVAGETTGELFF. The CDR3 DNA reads TGTGCCAGCAGCGTAGATGTCGCGGGGGAGACCACCGGGGAGCTGTTTTTT. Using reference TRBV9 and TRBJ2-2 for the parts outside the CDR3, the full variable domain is DSGVTQTPKHLITATGQRVTLRCSPRSGDLSVYWYQQSLDQGLQFLIQYYNGEERAKGNILERFSAQQFPDLHSELNLSSLELGDSALYFCASSVDVAGETTGELFFGEGSRLTVL.

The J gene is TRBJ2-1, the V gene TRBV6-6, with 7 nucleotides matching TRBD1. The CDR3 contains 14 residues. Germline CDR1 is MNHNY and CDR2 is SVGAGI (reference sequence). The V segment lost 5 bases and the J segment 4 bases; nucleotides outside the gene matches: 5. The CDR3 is CASSKTGTYNEQFF. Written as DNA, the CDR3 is TGTGCCAGCAGTAAGACAGGGACGTACAATGAGCAGTTCTTC.

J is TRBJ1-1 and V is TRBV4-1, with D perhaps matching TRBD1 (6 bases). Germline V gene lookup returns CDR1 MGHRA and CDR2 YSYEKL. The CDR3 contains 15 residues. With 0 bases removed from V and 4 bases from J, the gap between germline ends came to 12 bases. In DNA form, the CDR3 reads TGCGCCAGCAGCCAAGACGGGGGGCGAGGCACTGAAGCTTTCTTT. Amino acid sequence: CASSQDGGRGTEAFF.

The CDR3 protein is CASSLGDRIYGYTF. The CDR3 DNA is TGTGCCAGCAGCTTGGGGGACAGAATCTATGGCTACACCTTC. The V call is TRBV5-4, the J call TRBJ1-2; 7 bases align to TRBD1. The germline V gene has CDR1 SGHNT and CDR2 YYREEE (reference sequence). The CDR3 is 14 residues long. Unmatched junction bases numbered 3, after V lost 0 bases and J lost 4 bases.

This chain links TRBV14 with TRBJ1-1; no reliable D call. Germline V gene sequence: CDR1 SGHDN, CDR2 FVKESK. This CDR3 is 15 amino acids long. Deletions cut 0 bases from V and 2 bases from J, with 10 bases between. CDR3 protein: CASSQDLPFNTEAFF. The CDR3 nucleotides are TGTGCCAGCAGCCAAGACTTGCCCTTTAACACTGAAGCTTTCTTT.

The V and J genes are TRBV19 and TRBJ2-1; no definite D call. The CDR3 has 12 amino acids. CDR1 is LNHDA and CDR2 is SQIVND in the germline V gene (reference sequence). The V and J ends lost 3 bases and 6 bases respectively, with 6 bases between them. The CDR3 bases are TGTGCCAGTAGTATTGGGTTCAATGAGCAGTTCTTC. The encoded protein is CASSIGFNEQFF.

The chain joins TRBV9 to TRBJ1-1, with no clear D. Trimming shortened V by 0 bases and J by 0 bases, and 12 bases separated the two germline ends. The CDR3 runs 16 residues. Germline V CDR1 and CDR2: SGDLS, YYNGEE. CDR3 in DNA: TGTGCCAGCAGCGTAGGCCTAGCCCCCATGAACACTGAAGCTTTCTTT. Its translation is CASSVGLAPMNTEAFF.

CDR3 bases: TGTGCCAGCAGTTCGAACCCGGGACAGGGAAACACCATATATTTT. It translates to CASSSNPGQGNTIYF. The V and J genes are TRBV6-6 and TRBJ1-3; the match to TRBD1 covers 7 bases. This CDR3 has 15 amino acids. The V and J ends lost 4 bases and 4 bases, in that order; junction bases with no gene match: 7. The germline CDR1 and CDR2 sequences are MNHNY and SVGAGI (reference sequence).

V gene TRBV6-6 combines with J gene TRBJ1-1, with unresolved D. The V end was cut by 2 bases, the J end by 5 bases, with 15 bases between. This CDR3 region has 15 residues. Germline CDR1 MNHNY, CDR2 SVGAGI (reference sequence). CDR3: CASSYLTPGGTEAFF. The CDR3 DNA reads TGTGCCAGCAGTTACCTGACACCCGGAGGGACTGAAGCTTTCTTT.

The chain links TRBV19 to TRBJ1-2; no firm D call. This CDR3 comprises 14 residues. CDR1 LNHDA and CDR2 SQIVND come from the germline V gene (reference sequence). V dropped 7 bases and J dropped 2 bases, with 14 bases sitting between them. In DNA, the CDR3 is TGTGCCAGTACTTCGACCGGGATCAACTATGGCTACACCTTC. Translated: CASTSTGINYGYTF.

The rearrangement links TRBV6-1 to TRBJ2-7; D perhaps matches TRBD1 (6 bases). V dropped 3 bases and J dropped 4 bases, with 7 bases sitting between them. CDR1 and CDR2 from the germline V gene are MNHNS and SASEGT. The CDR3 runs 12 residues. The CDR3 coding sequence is TGTGCCAGCAGTGACAGGGGTTACGAGCAGTACTTC. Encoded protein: CASSDRGYEQYF.

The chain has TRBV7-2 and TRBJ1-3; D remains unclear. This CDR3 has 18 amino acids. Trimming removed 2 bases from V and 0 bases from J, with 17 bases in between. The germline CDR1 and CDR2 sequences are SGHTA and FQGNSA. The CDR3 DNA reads TGTGCCAGCAGCTTATCTGTTAGGGCGCCAGCCTCTGGAAACACCATATATTTT. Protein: CASSLSVRAPASGNTIYF.

The CDR3 DNA sequence: TGTGCCATCAGTGAGTCGGGCGGAACCTACGAGCAGTACTTC. Translated: CAISESGGTYEQYF. The gene calls are TRBV10-3 and TRBJ2-7; D gene unclear. Germline CDR1 is ENHRY and CDR2 is SYGVKD. Trimming left V 0 bases short and J 2 bases short, with 8 bases between. The CDR3 is made up of 14 amino acids.

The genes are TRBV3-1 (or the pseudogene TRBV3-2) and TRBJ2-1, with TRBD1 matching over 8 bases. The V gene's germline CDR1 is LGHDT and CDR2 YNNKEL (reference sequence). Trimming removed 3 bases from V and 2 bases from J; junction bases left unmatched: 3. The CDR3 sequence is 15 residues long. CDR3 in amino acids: CASSQTQGAYNEQFF. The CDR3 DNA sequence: TGTGCCAGCAGCCAGACACAGGGGGCCTACAATGAGCAGTTCTTC.

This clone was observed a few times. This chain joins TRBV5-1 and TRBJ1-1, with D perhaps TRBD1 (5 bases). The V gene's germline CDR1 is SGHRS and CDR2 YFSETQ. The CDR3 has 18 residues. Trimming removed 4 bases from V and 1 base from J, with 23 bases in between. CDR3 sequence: CASSLELRGTATNTEAFF. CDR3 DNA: TGCGCCAGCAGCCTGGAGCTGAGAGGGACTGCAACGAACACTGAAGCTTTCTTT.

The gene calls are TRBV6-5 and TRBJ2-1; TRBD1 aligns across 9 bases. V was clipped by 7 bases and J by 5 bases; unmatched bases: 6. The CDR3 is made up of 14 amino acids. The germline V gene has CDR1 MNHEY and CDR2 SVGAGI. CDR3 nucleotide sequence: TGTGCCAGCAACGACAGGGGGATCCACAATGAGCAGTTCTTC. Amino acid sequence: CASNDRGIHNEQFF.

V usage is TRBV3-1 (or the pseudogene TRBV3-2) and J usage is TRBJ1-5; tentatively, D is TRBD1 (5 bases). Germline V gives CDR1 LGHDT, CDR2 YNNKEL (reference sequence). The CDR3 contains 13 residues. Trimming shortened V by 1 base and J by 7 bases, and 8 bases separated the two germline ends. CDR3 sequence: CASSQGRDQPQHF. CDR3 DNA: TGTGCCAGCAGCCAAGGCCGGGACCAGCCCCAGCATTTT.

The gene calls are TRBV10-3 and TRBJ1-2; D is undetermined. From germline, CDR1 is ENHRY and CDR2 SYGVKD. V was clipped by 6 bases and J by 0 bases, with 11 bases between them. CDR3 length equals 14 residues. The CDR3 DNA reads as TGTGCCATCAGGTCCGGAGATTCTAACTATGGCTACACCTTC. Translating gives CAIRSGDSNYGYTF.

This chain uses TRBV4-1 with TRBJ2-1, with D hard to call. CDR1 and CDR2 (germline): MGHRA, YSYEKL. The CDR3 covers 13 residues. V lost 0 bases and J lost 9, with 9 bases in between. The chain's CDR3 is CASSQECVVEQFF. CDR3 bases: TGCGCCAGCAGCCAAGAATGCGTGGTTGAGCAGTTCTTC.

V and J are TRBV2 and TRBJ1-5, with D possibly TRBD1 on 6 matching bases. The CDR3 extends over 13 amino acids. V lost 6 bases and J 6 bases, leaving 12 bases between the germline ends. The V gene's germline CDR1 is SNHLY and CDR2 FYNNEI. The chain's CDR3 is CASRPDRTQPQHF. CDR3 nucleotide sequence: TGTGCCAGCAGGCCCGACAGGACTCAGCCCCAGCATTTT.